This paragraph covers one T cell receptor (beta chain) sequence. Its antigen is currently unknown. The data originate from a study of Ad26.COV2.S vaccination and SARS-CoV-2 variants. Study-wide context: Once or twice, 56 days apart, Ad26.COV2.S was delivered intramuscularly.

In germline, CDR1 is SGHRS, CDR2 YFSETQ. The CDR3 is 13 amino acids. Trimming cost V 3 bases and J 5 bases, with 11 bases left between them. Regarding treatment: 15 to 20 received Ad26.COV2.S at low or high dose, single or two shots; roughly five received placebo; per-sample allocation not given. At day 63 after the first vaccine or placebo injection, samples were drawn. Wuhan-strain SARS-CoV-2 spike was expressed by the Ad26 vector that made up the vaccine. Some clones are missing from TCRdb's copy, which holds only in-frame ones; the method was immunoSEQ multiplex PCR. This table holds around 320,000 clones, about 85% found once. Overall study findings and caveats: The placebo group had lower spike-specific TCR breadth than the vaccine recipients did.

Here the sequenced sample was peripheral blood, taken in a trial of Ad26.COV2.S vaccine versus placebo. The clonotype was recovered from a person between 18 and 60 years old who received the Ad26.COV2.S COVID-19 vaccine or a placebo. This sequence joins TRBV5-1 and TRBJ1-1; perhaps TRBD1 as D (5 bases). In DNA form, the CDR3 reads TGCGCCAGCAGCTCCCCCGGGGGGACTGAAGCTTTCTTT. This gives the protein CASSSPGGTEAFF.